These T cell receptor beta chains were read from a single sample in a study of cytomegalovirus exposure and HLA in healthy donors. Some clones are missing from TCRdb's copy, which holds only in-frame ones; the method was immunoSEQ multiplex PCR. The sample yields approximately 140,000 clones, of which the top ten take up about 2.2%. Sample: PBMCs. These receptors originate from a woman aged 18-30 years in good health and CMV-seronegative. CDR3s include the opening cysteine and the closing phenylalanine or tryptophan. The D gene is left open where the match is weak.

len	v_gene	j_gene	d_gene	CDR3aa	CDR3nt
16	TRBV12-5	TRBJ1-5	TRBD1	CASGYGTAYSNQPQHF	TGTGCTAGTGGTTATGGGACAGCTTATAGCAATCAGCCCCAGCATTTT
15	TRBV2	TRBJ2-1	TRBD2	CASTMGLAGGVEQFF	TGTGCCAGCACCATGGGACTAGCGGGAGGTGTTGAGCAGTTCTTC
16	TRBV16	TRBJ2-1	TRBD2	CASSPIGTSGRNEQFF	TGTGCCAGCAGCCCTATAGGGACTAGCGGGAGAAATGAGCAGTTCTTC
13	TRBV7-3	TRBJ2-3	.	CASSVQGRDTQYF	TGTGCCAGCAGCGTACAGGGTAGAGATACGCAGTATTTT
14	TRBV7-3	TRBJ2-4	TRBD1	CASSTTGVGNIQYF	TGTGCCAGCAGCACGACAGGGGTAGGCAACATTCAGTACTTC
13	TRBV19	TRBJ1-3	.	CASSSVTGNTIYF	TGTGCCAGTAGTTCTGTTACTGGAAACACCATATATTTT
13	TRBV27	TRBJ1-1	.	CASSPSMNTEAFF	TGTGCCAGCAGCCCATCTATGAACACTGAAGCTTTCTTT
13	TRBV5-4	TRBJ2-4	.	CASSLDVGDIQYF	TGTGCCAGCAGCCTGGACGTGGGAGACATTCAGTACTTC
17	TRBV18	TRBJ2-1	TRBD2	CASSSSGTSDSYNEQFF	TGTGCCAGCTCATCCTCCGGGACTAGCGACTCCTACAATGAGCAGTTCTTC
15	TRBV27	TRBJ2-1	.	CASSLGGGHYNEQFF	TGTGCCAGCAGTTTAGGCGGGGGCCACTACAATGAGCAGTTCTTC
15	TRBV4-1	TRBJ1-2	.	CASSQDQGTNYGYTF	TGCGCCAGCAGCCAAGATCAGGGGACTAACTATGGCTACACCTTC
13	TRBV6-5	TRBJ1-1	.	CASTREGDTEAFF	TGTGCCAGCACCCGGGAGGGGGACACTGAAGCTTTCTTT
15	TRBV27	TRBJ2-3	TRBD2	CASRDPAGGMDTQYF	TGTGCCAGCAGAGACCCAGCGGGAGGAATGGATACGCAGTATTTT
12	TRBV15	TRBJ1-2	.	CATGGSNYGYTF	TGTGCCACCGGCGGGTCTAACTATGGCTACACCTTC
16	TRBV6-1	TRBJ1-3	.	CASSEAIGPSGNTIYF	TGTGCCAGCAGTGAAGCAATCGGTCCCTCTGGAAACACCATATATTTT
13	TRBV7-3	TRBJ2-1	.	CASSSGSYNEQFF	TGTGCCAGCAGCTCGGGGTCCTACAATGAGCAGTTCTTC
13	TRBV19	TRBJ2-7	.	CASSSSPGYEQYF	TGTGCCAGTAGTTCCTCTCCGGGATACGAGCAGTACTTC
16	TRBV11-1	TRBJ2-5	TRBD2	CASSFRLAGGWETQYF	TGTGCCAGCAGCTTCCGACTAGCGGGAGGGTGGGAGACCCAGTACTTC
14	TRBV2	TRBJ2-3	TRBD1	CASQEQGLSDTQYF	TGTGCCAGCCAGGAACAGGGGTTGTCAGATACGCAGTATTTT
14	TRBV19	TRBJ2-1	TRBD2	CASSIDLTSGKAFF	TGTGCCAGTAGTATAGACCTGACTAGCGGGAAGGCATTCTTC
13	TRBV18	TRBJ2-1	.	CASSPSNYNEQFF	TGTGCCAGCTCACCGTCTAACTACAATGAGCAGTTCTTC
14	TRBV11-1	TRBJ1-1	.	CASSFREMNTEAFF	TGTGCCAGCAGCTTTCGGGAAATGAACACTGAAGCTTTCTTT
12	TRBV25-1	TRBJ2-3	TRBD1	CASGQGVDTQYF	TGTGCCAGCGGACAGGGGGTCGATACGCAGTATTTT
14	TRBV7-3	TRBJ2-2	.	CASSLPSPSGELFF	TGTGCCAGCAGCTTACCTAGCCCCTCCGGGGAGCTGTTTTTT
15	TRBV27	TRBJ1-5	.	CASSLFGTGNQPQHF	TGTGCCAGCAGTTTATTCGGGACTGGCAATCAGCCCCAGCATTTT
15	TRBV5-1	TRBJ2-6	.	CASSLGSSGANVLTF	TGCGCCAGCAGCTTGGGTAGCTCTGGGGCCAACGTCCTGACTTTC
13	TRBV30	TRBJ2-5	.	CAWSGGRQETQYF	TGTGCCTGGAGTGGGGGCCGCCAAGAGACCCAGTACTTC
14	TRBV7-3	TRBJ2-3	TRBD2	CASSSGGGSDTQYF	TGTGCCAGCAGCTCAGGCGGGGGGTCAGATACGCAGTATTTT
16	TRBV5-4	TRBJ1-1	TRBD1	CASSPQGQLKNTEAFF	TGTGCCAGCAGCCCACAGGGACAGTTGAAAAACACTGAAGCTTTCTTT
17	TRBV7-9	TRBJ1-1	.	CASSYRQAERSDTEAFF	TGTGCCAGCAGCTACCGACAGGCGGAACGTTCAGACACTGAAGCTTTCTTT
14	TRBV14	TRBJ2-2	.	CASSPLLNTGELFF	TGTGCCAGCAGCCCCCTATTAAACACCGGGGAGCTGTTTTTT
14	TRBV5-6	TRBJ2-7	.	CASSLGRGNYEQYF	TGTGCCAGCAGCTTGGGTCGCGGGAACTACGAGCAGTACTTC
17	TRBV7-9	TRBJ1-2	TRBD1	CASSLVGDRGENYGYTF	TGTGCCAGCAGCTTAGTGGGGGACAGGGGAGAAAACTATGGCTACACCTTC
13	TRBV11-2	TRBJ1-2	.	CASSSPGPYGYTF	TGTGCCAGCAGTTCTCCTGGGCCTTATGGCTACACCTTC
13	TRBV2	TRBJ2-5	.	CASHRNPLETQYF	TGTGCCAGCCACAGGAACCCCCTGGAGACCCAGTACTTC
14	TRBV7-2	TRBJ2-5	TRBD2	CASSVPSGQETQYF	TGTGCCAGCAGCGTCCCTAGCGGCCAAGAGACCCAGTACTTC
17	TRBV7-9	TRBJ2-1	.	CASSGSRGTSSYNEQFF	TGTGCCAGCAGCGGCTCCCGGGGAACTAGCTCCTACAATGAGCAGTTCTTC
16	TRBV5-6	TRBJ2-2	.	CASSLGDSLIHGELFF	TGTGCCAGCAGCTTGGGGGACTCCCTAATACACGGGGAGCTGTTTTTT
16	TRBV11-3	TRBJ2-2	TRBD2	CASISDPGGATGELFF	TGTGCCAGCATCTCAGACCCGGGAGGGGCTACCGGGGAGCTGTTTTTT
12	TRBV5-6	TRBJ1-2	.	CASSEGLYGYTF	TGTGCCAGCAGCGAGGGCCTCTATGGCTACACCTTC
14	TRBV5-1	TRBJ2-1	.	CASSTASTYNEQFF	TGCGCCAGCAGCACAGCAAGTACCTACAATGAGCAGTTCTTC
15	TRBV6-1	TRBJ2-2	TRBD1	CASRRQGVNTGELFF	TGTGCCAGCAGAAGACAGGGAGTGAACACCGGGGAGCTGTTTTTT
15	TRBV7-9	TRBJ1-1	TRBD1	CASRETTGVNTEAFF	TGTGCCAGCAGGGAAACGACAGGGGTAAACACTGAAGCTTTCTTT
16	TRBV11-3	TRBJ1-1	.	CASSFLQAGVNTEAFF	TGTGCCAGCAGCTTCCTACAGGCCGGAGTGAACACTGAAGCTTTCTTT
16	TRBV5-4	TRBJ2-7	.	CASSLETTTDPYEQYF	TGTGCCAGCAGCTTGGAGACAACAACAGATCCCTACGAGCAGTACTTC
19	TRBV11-3	TRBJ2-3	TRBD2	CASSLRSSGRALGTDTQYF	TGTGCCAGCAGCCTAAGATCTAGCGGGAGGGCCCTAGGCACAGATACGCAGTATTTT
13	TRBV11-3	TRBJ1-5	.	CASSATGDQPQHF	TGTGCCAGCAGCGCAACGGGTGATCAGCCCCAGCATTTT
15	TRBV7-2	TRBJ2-1	TRBD1	CASSPGGRGINEQFF	TGTGCCAGCAGCCCAGGGGGTCGAGGTATCAATGAGCAGTTCTTC
14	TRBV9	TRBJ1-3	.	CASSVQGSGNTIYF	TGTGCCAGCAGCGTACAGGGCTCTGGAAACACCATATATTTT
15	TRBV4-1	TRBJ2-1	TRBD2	CASSRGGTSGDEQFF	TGCGCCAGCAGCCGAGGCGGGACTAGCGGAGATGAGCAGTTCTTC
16	TRBV5-4	TRBJ1-3	.	CASSLGQAVSGNTIYF	TGTGCCAGCAGCTTGGGACAGGCCGTCTCTGGAAACACCATATATTTT
13	TRBV6-6	TRBJ2-5	.	CASSETGQETQYF	TGTGCCAGCAGCGAGACAGGCCAAGAGACCCAGTACTTC
13	TRBV7-3	TRBJ2-1	TRBD1	CASSSFTGDEQFF	TGTGCCAGCAGCTCCTTCACAGGGGATGAGCAGTTCTTC
15	TRBV5-1	TRBJ2-3	.	CASSFRQPSTNTQYF	TGCGCCAGCAGCTTTCGACAACCTAGCACAAATACGCAGTATTTT
16	TRBV11-1	TRBJ2-3	.	CASSVQPGRDTDTQYF	TGTGCCAGCAGCGTCCAACCGGGCAGGGACACAGATACGCAGTATTTT
13	TRBV13	TRBJ2-7	.	CASSLRRSHEQYF	TGTGCCAGCAGCTTAAGGAGATCCCACGAGCAGTACTTC
12	TRBV10-3	TRBJ2-7	TRBD1	CAISGPDRAQYF	TGTGCCATCAGTGGACCCGACAGGGCGCAGTACTTC
14	TRBV13	TRBJ1-2	.	CASSLGRANYGYTF	TGTGCCAGCAGCTTAGGCCGGGCTAACTATGGCTACACCTTC
14	TRBV6-5	TRBJ2-3	.	CASRPIVRPDTQYF	TGTGCCAGCAGGCCCATTGTCAGGCCGGATACGCAGTATTTT
15	TRBV7-8	TRBJ2-7	TRBD1	CASSPRDRNSYEQYF	TGTGCCAGCAGTCCCCGGGACAGGAACTCCTACGAGCAGTACTTC